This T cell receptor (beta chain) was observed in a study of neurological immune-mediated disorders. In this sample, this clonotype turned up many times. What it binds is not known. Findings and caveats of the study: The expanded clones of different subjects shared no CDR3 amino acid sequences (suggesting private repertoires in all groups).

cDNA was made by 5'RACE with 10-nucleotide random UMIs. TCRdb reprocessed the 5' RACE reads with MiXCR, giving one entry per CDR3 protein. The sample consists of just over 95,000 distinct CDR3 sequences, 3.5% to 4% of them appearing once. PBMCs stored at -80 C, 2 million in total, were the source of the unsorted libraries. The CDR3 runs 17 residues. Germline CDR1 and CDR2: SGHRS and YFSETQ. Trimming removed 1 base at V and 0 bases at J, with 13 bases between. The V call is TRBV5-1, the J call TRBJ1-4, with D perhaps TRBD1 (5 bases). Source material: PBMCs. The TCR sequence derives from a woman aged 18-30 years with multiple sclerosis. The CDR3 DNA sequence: TGCGCCAGCAGCTTGCCGAAGGGACCAGCAACTAATGAAAAACTGTTTTTT. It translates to CASSLPKGPATNEKLFF. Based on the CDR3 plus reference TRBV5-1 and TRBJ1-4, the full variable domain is KAGVTQTPRYLIKTRGQQVTLSCSPISGHRSVSWYQQTPGQGLQFLFEYFSETQRNKGNFPGRFSGRQFSNSRSEMNVSTLELGDSALYLCASSLPKGPATNEKLFFGSGTQLSVL.